The clone carrying this T cell receptor (beta chain) was detected many times. As yet, its antigen is unknown. Molecular-barcoded quantitative 5'-RACE produced these TCR beta libraries. Using its own MiXCR run on the 5' RACE reads, TCRdb lists one record per CDR3 protein. The sample comprises under 300,000 distinct CDR3 sequences, around 9.2% of which are singletons, and approximately 6.2% rests with the top ten. The source of the sample is a study of CD8 T cells in ankylosing spondylitis. The study's findings and limits: The disease-linked clones had a CD8+ phenotype and low blood frequencies.

The clonotype originates from a male donor with ankylosing spondylitis or in good health (not recorded which). Material for sequencing was blood, either unsorted or a sorted T cell fraction (not recorded which).

The CDR3 bases are TGCGCCAGCAGCCAACTCTTGGGAGTCCCTTCCTACAATGAGCAGTTCTTC. This translates into CASSQLLGVPSYNEQFF. This chain uses TRBV4-3 with TRBJ2-1, with a possible D match to TRBD2 (5 bases). The CDR3 is 17 amino acids. Trimming shortened V by 2 bases and J by 1 base, and 15 bases separated the two germline ends. Per the germline V gene, CDR1 is LGHNA and CDR2 is YSLEER.